This T cell receptor (beta chain) was captured in a study of beta chain features in type 1 diabetes. The sequenced template was cDNA made from the entire isolated RNA. Assay: immunoSEQ multiplex PCR; the TCRdb copy retains only in-frame clones and omits some. Among more than 140,000 clones listed, approximately 10% were seen once. The authors took one heparinised blood draw, averaging about 110 mL, from each donor. CDR1 and CDR2 (germline): SGHAT, FQNNGV. The CDR3 extends over 15 amino acids. This clone has just a few counts. The V gene is TRBV11-2, the J gene TRBJ2-5; D is possibly TRBD2 (6 bases). Gene TRBJ2-7 matches the end of the DNA better, so the J call may be wrong. The sequence was obtained from a woman between 40 and 50 years old in good health. Material: central memory CD4+ T cells from blood. CDR3 sequence: CASSFGEDAAYEQYF. The CDR3 coding sequence is TGTGCCAGCAGCTTCGGGGAGGATGCCGCCTACGAGCAGTACTTC.